These 13 T cell receptor beta chains share one sample of origin, sequenced in a study of cytomegalovirus exposure and HLA in healthy donors. PCR involved 60 Vbeta and 13 Jbeta primers. Profiling relied on immunoSEQ multiplex PCR, and the TCRdb table lists in-frame clones only, not all of them. The sample shows 150,000 to 200,000 clones, around 79% of them seen only once. The material sequenced was PBMCs. Source of these receptors: a woman in her forties or fifties in good health and CMV-seronegative.

CDR3 residues: CASSGENLAGSPQETQYF. In DNA, the CDR3 is TGTGCCAGTAGTGGGGAGAATTTAGCGGGGAGCCCACAAGAGACCCAGTACTTC. The gene calls are TRBV19 and TRBJ2-5; 8 bases are a match to TRBD2. Trimming took 5 bases from V and 2 from J; bases not matched to a gene: 16. Germline V gives CDR1 LNHDA, CDR2 SQIVND (reference sequence). The CDR3 contains 18 residues.

The gene calls are TRBV30 and TRBJ2-2; possibly TRBD1 for D (5 bases). Germline V gene data show CDR1 as GTSNPN and CDR2 as SVGIG (reference sequence). This CDR3 is built from 15 residues. Trimming took 2 bases from V and 3 from J, leaving 13 bases between them. In DNA form, the CDR3 reads TGTGCCTGGAGTCTTATGGGGCCATACACCGGGGAGCTGTTTTTT. It is translated as CAWSLMGPYTGELFF.

CDR3 nucleotide sequence: TGTGCCAGCAGCCGACAGGGCGGGCGCTACGAGCAGTACTTC. Translated: CASSRQGGRYEQYF. This chain uses TRBV14 with TRBJ2-7; the match to TRBD1 covers 7 bases. The CDR3 runs to 14 residues. CDR1 is SGHDN and CDR2 is FVKESK in the germline V gene. Trimming cost V 4 bases and J 3 bases; bases outside gene matches: 6.

The J gene is TRBJ2-7, the V gene TRBV9, with D possibly being TRBD2 (7 bases). Germline V gene data show CDR1 as SGDLS and CDR2 as YYNGEE. The CDR3 extends over 14 amino acids. Between the trimmed V and J ends, which lost 3 bases and 0 bases, there was a span of 10 bases. CDR3: CASSEGGSSYEQYF. Written as DNA, the CDR3 is TGTGCCAGCAGCGAGGGGGGGAGCTCCTACGAGCAGTACTTC.

V and J are TRBV5-8 and TRBJ2-1, with 14 bases identical to TRBD2. V shed 3 bases and J 8 bases; nucleotides not matched to a gene: 4. Germline V gives CDR1 SGHTS, CDR2 YDEGEE. The CDR3 extends over 15 amino acids. The CDR3 region has the DNA TGTGCCAGCAGCTCTGGGACTAGCGGGAGTTATGAGCAGTTCTTC. Translating it yields CASSSGTSGSYEQFF.

V and J are TRBV7-9 and TRBJ2-3; D is unresolved. The CDR3 contains 12 residues. Germline loops: CDR1 SEHNR, CDR2 FQNEAQ (reference sequence). Trimming stripped 5 bases from V and 2 bases from J, with 5 bases between. CDR3 protein: CASSLLTDTQYF. Written as DNA, the CDR3 is TGTGCCAGCAGCCTCCTCACAGATACGCAGTATTTT. Using reference TRBV7-9 and TRBJ2-3 for the parts outside the CDR3, the full variable domain is DTGVSQNPRHKITKRGQNVTFRCDPISEHNRLYWYRQTLGQGPEFLTYFQNEAQLEKSRLLSDRFSAERPKGSFSTLEIQRTEQGDSAMYLCASSLLTDTQYFGPGTRLTVL.

The V call is TRBV4-2, the J call TRBJ2-2; D is perhaps TRBD2 (7 bases). The V end lost 4 bases, the J end lost 6 bases, and 12 bases lay between the germline ends. Germline V gene data show CDR1 as LGHNA and CDR2 as YNFKEQ. CDR3 length: 14 amino acids. This chain's CDR3 is CASSPRGGAGELFF. The CDR3 DNA reads TGTGCCAGCAGCCCTAGGGGGGGGGCCGGGGAGCTGTTTTTT.

The chain is built from TRBV7-2 and TRBJ2-2; the match to TRBD2 covers 13 bases. The germline CDR1 and CDR2 sequences are SGHTA and FQGNSA. The CDR3 spans 15 residues. V gave up 5 bases and J gave up 7 bases; unmatched junction bases: 4. The CDR3 region has the DNA TGTGCCAGCAGCCCGACTAGCGGGAGGAGCGGGGAGCTGTTTTTT. Translated, it gives CASSPTSGRSGELFF.

The chain combines TRBV5-1 with TRBJ2-1, with D unresolved. This CDR3 region has 15 residues. V lost 0 bases to trimming and J lost 5 bases, with 12 bases between them. Germline CDR1 SGHRS, CDR2 YFSETQ. The CDR3 DNA follows: TGCGCCAGCAGCTTGGTTTCCGGAGATAACAATGAGCAGTTCTTC. Its protein product is CASSLVSGDNNEQFF.

There are a few counts of this clone. This sequence joins TRBV7-8 and TRBJ2-7; 8 positions agree with TRBD1. The CDR3 sequence is 11 residues long. V lost 3 bases and J lost 11; bases outside the gene matches: 3. CDR1 SGHVS and CDR2 FQNEAQ come from the germline V gene. Here the CDR3 reads CASSLTGVEYF. The CDR3 bases are TGTGCCAGCAGCTTGACAGGGGTTGAGTACTTC.

This clone occurred a few times. The rearrangement uses TRBV5-4 and TRBJ2-7, with a weak D call TRBD2 (6 bases). The V end was cut by 0 bases, the J end by 2 bases, with 12 bases between. Germline-derived CDR1 and CDR2 are SGHNT and YYREEE (reference sequence). The CDR3 consists of 15 residues. Here the CDR3 reads CASSLGAGRTYEQYF. CDR3 bases: TGTGCCAGCAGCTTGGGGGCGGGACGAACCTACGAGCAGTACTTC.

V usage is TRBV6-4 and J usage is TRBJ2-3, with 9 bases identical to TRBD2. The CDR3 covers 15 residues. The germline V gene has CDR1 MRHNA and CDR2 SNTAGT. Trimming took 4 bases from V and 2 from J; bases not matched to a gene: 4. The CDR3 nucleotides are TGTGCCAGCAGTGTGCTAGCGGGGTCCACAGATACGCAGTATTTT. Translating gives CASSVLAGSTDTQYF.

CDR3 residues: CSVERDYEQYF. The CDR3 bases are TGCAGCGTTGAACGGGACTACGAGCAGTACTTC. The chain has TRBV29-1 and TRBJ2-7, with a tentative D call TRBD2 (5 bases). In germline, CDR1 is SQVTM, CDR2 ANQGSEA. The CDR3 covers 11 residues. Trimming removed 2 bases at V and 3 bases at J, with 5 bases between.